Each of the 13 T cell receptor beta chains below was sequenced from the same sample in a study of primary melanoma T cells and metastatic recurrence. Here immunoSEQ multiplex PCR was the method, and the copy in TCRdb shows in-frame clones only, minus some. The data contain roughly 300 clones, roughly 80% of them singletons. The sample consisted of melanoma tumor tissue. All receptors come from a human donor with melanoma.

Notes on this clone: The junction does not match germline at one end; this may be a read error. The chain employs TRBV11-3 and TRBJ2-5; D may correspond to TRBD1 or TRBD2 (5 bases each). Germline V CDR1 and CDR2: SGHNT, YENEEA. This CDR3 has 14 residues. The DNA of the CDR3 is TGTGCTAGCAGCACCACCGGGACCCAAGAGACCCAGTACTTC. Translated, it gives CASSTTGTQETQYF.

This clone was seen once. The V call is TRBV19, the J call TRBJ1-2, with D unclear. The ends were cut back, 7 bases at V and 0 bases at J, with 9 bases in the middle. The germline gives CDR1 LNHDA, CDR2 SQIVND (reference sequence). CDR3 length equals 13 residues. DNA of the CDR3: TGTGCCAGTACTACGCAGCCTAACTATGGCTACACCTTC. It yields the protein CASTTQPNYGYTF.

The chain couples TRBV18 to TRBJ2-3; unclear D gene. Trimming stripped 2 bases from V and 4 bases from J, with 4 bases between. There are 12 residues in the CDR3. The germline CDR1 and CDR2 sequences are KGHSH and LQKENI. The CDR3 DNA is TGTGCCAGCTCACCAACTGCAGATACGCAGTATTTT. Its protein product is CASSPTADTQYF.

This clone came up once. The gene calls are TRBV7-5 and TRBJ2-3; the D segment call TRBD2 is taken from the table without a DNA check. TRBV7-5 counts as a pseudogene. The CDR3 has 15 amino acids. The CDR3 bases are TGTGCCAGCAGCTTAGGGGGTAGCGGCACAGATACGCAGTATTTT. Protein sequence: CASSLGGSGTDTQYF.

J is TRBJ2-3 and V is TRBV11-3; D is perhaps TRBD1 or TRBD2 (5 bases each). CDR3 length: 16 residues. The germline V gene has CDR1 SGHNT and CDR2 YENEEA. Trimming removed 2 bases at V and 2 bases at J, with 14 bases between. The CDR3 DNA follows: TGTGCCAGCAGCTTAATGGCTAGTGGGACCACAGATACGCAGTATTTT. It translates to CASSLMASGTTDTQYF.

This rearrangement joins TRBV7-6 to TRBJ2-5; D is unresolved. The V gene lost 3 bases and the J gene lost 5 bases, with 13 bases spanning the gap. Germline-derived CDR1 and CDR2 are SGHVS and FNYEAQ. The CDR3 consists of 14 residues. Here the CDR3 reads CASSFGPDEETQYF. CDR3 in DNA: TGTGCCAGCAGCTTCGGGCCAGACGAGGAGACCCAGTACTTC.

This chain uses TRBV7-2 with TRBJ2-7; D remains ambiguous. Germline V lookup: CDR1 SGHTA, CDR2 FQGNSA. The CDR3 contains 14 residues. V was pared by 5 bases and J by 5 bases, with 16 bases between. CDR3 sequence reads: CASSLTLGADEQYF. The CDR3 DNA sequence: TGTGCCAGCAGCCTAACCCTCGGTGCCGACGAGCAGTACTTC. Together with reference TRBV7-2 and TRBJ2-7, the CDR3 gives the full variable domain: GAGVSQSPSNKVTEKGKDVELRCDPISGHTALYWYRQSLGQGLEFLIYFQGNSAPDKSGLPSDRFSAERTGGSVSTLTIQRTQQEDSAVYLCASSLTLGADEQYFGPGTRLTVT.

This chain joins TRBV14 and TRBJ2-5; D gene ambiguous. The germline V gene encodes CDR1 SGHDN and CDR2 FVKESK. The V gene lost 4 bases and the J gene lost 1 base, with 13 bases spanning the gap. The CDR3 contains 15 residues. This CDR3 reads CASSPWAGRQETQYF. The CDR3 DNA sequence: TGTGCCAGCAGCCCCTGGGCAGGTCGCCAAGAGACCCAGTACTTC.

This chain joins TRBV16 and TRBJ1-1, with D tentatively TRBD1 (6 bases). Germline CDR1 is KGHSY and CDR2 is FQNENV. Trimming removed 1 base from V and 4 bases from J, with 7 bases in between. This CDR3 has 13 amino acids. For the CDR3, the DNA is TGTGCCAGCAGCCAATGGGGGGCCACTGAAGCTTTCTTT. It encodes CASSQWGATEAFF.

V is TRBV19 and J is TRBJ1-2; 9 bases are a match to TRBD1. Germline CDR1 LNHDA, CDR2 SQIVND (reference sequence). V shed 7 bases and J 7 bases; nucleotides not matched to a gene: 10. This CDR3 has 14 amino acids. CDR3 residues: CASIVGQGFAGYTF. The CDR3 nucleotides read TGTGCCAGTATCGTGGGACAGGGATTTGCTGGCTACACCTTC.

The chain employs TRBV7-4 and TRBJ2-1; 9 nucleotides align to TRBD2. The J segment lost 3 bases and the V segment lost 6 bases, leaving 6 bases of the junction unmatched. CDR1 is SGHVT, CDR2 SQSDAQ, per germline. The CDR3 is made up of 15 amino acids. CDR3 sequence (DNA): TGTGCCAGCAGTTTGGCTAGCGGGGACTACAATGAGCAGTTCTTC. This codes for CASSLASGDYNEQFF.

The chain uses TRBV6-8 and TRBJ2-7; TRBD2 is a possible D gene (5 bases). Trimming pared 5 bases from V and 2 bases from J, leaving 19 bases between. Looked up from germline, CDR1 is MNHGY and CDR2 is SAAAGT. This CDR3 region has 16 residues. The CDR3 DNA sequence: TGTGCCAGCAGTCCCAAGCGGCCGGAGTACCCCTACGAGCAGTACGTC. Translating gives CASSPKRPEYPYEQYV.

The V gene is TRBV9, the J gene TRBJ2-6; the D call may be TRBD1 or TRBD2 (5 bases each). CDR3 size: 16 residues. Looked up from germline, CDR1 is SGDLS and CDR2 is YYNGEE. The germline V and J ends were trimmed by 6 bases and 0 bases, with 13 bases remaining between them. DNA of the CDR3: TGTGCCAGCACCTGGGACGGACGCTCTGGGGCCAACGTCCTGACTTTC. Amino acid sequence: CASTWDGRSGANVLTF.